The T cell receptor beta chain described here comes from a study of CD8+ T cells in alopecia areata (dated by TCRdb to the late 2010s). About the investigation overall: Treated patients were enrolled in an open-label pilot trial of oral tofacitinib at 5 to 10 mg twice daily for moderate-to-severe alopecia areata. Tofacitinib was administered for 6 to 18 months, and 6 months of follow-up off drug were then conducted to assess delayed response and recurrence. For the treated patients, the SALT score, which quantifies what percentage of scalp surface area is affected, served as the measure of disease severity. To study T cell clonal expansion in alopecia areata, the researchers applied high-throughput TCRbeta sequencing to both the C3H/HeJ mouse model and human patients. Human TCRbeta sequencing covered scalp tissue and sorted CD4+ and CD8+ peripheral blood T cells from patchy and totalis/universalis alopecia areata patients and healthy controls. Biopsies were taken from tofacitinib-treated patients at baseline and at 4 and 24 weeks of treatment, and a later scalp biopsy was taken in several of the tofacitinib-treated patients. Clonality in the scalp was compared among normal scalp (n=4), patchy alopecia areata scalp (n=8), and alopecia totalis/universalis scalp (n=8). RNA came from the PAXgene miRNA kit for fixed scalp, the miRNeasy kit for PBMCs, and the RNeasy kit for mouse skin. TCRbeta CDR3 regions were amplified by immunoSEQ multiplex PCR using 35 Vbeta forward and 13 Jbeta reverse primers. Study-wide findings and limitations: Unlike mouse skin, where gammadelta T cells dominate, normal human skin contains resident alphabeta T cells that get sequenced too, which complicates analysis of the scalp TCR repertoire. Tofacitinib significantly decreased scalp clonality and the number of expanded CD8+ clones among the top 100 scalp clones. During tofacitinib treatment, many expanded lesional clones stuck around in both scalp and blood, and this persistence may partly explain why relapse happens after treatment is stopped. Because the treated cohort was small and had only one nonresponder, larger studies are needed to examine links between baseline CD8+ expansion and response. Compared with normal scalp, lesional scalp had higher clonality and more expanded CD8+ clones, particularly in alopecia totalis/universalis, a pattern that suggests antigenic drive. Shared TCR sequences between patients were less evident than in mice, which may be partly attributable to HLA diversity in the patient population.

The library was generated by the immunoSEQ multiplex PCR assay. To provide template for TCR sequencing, every sample had RNA extracted and reverse transcribed into cDNA. SuperScript III was used for first-strand cDNA synthesis, primed with a 2:1 mix of oligo-dT and random hexamers. A synthetic immune receptor repertoire was used to gauge amplification bias, and whatever bias remained was removed computationally. The authors processed their data as follows. After raw reads were preprocessed to remove errors, the CDR3 was defined following IMGT conventions as running from the conserved cysteine to phenylalanine. Clonality was calculated as 1 minus Shannon entropy normalized by log2 of the number of productive unique TCRs. CD4 or CD8 identity of scalp clones was inferred by cross-referencing scalp TCRbeta sequences with sorted blood CD4 and CD8 repertoires. What TCRdb holds here is the immuneACCESS table cut down to in-frame rearrangements. Part of the clones is not present; checked against another copy, under half of the missing clones reflect an unresolved V gene, and the others are unexplained. V and J calls plus clone size are reproduced from that table; the DNA served to infer D and trimming. Here the sample has some 44,000 clones; 92% occur a single time. The leading ten clones occupy about 19% of the sample.

CDR1 is given as LGHNA and CDR2 as YSLEER, both from the germline V gene. From the cysteine through the phenylalanine, the CDR3 covers 16 amino acids. The sequence is cut down to CDR3 DNA, 48 bases in frame from base 1. V is cut by 0 bases and J by 3 bases, and the space between the germline ends is 11 bases. This clone was counted only a few times. The antigen this receptor binds is unknown. Within one base of it there is no much larger clone, and no base qualities were kept. According to the study, the label for this sample's time point signals: less than 30 weeks on oral tofacitinib. The sample's treatment or condition, from its label and the paper: oral pan-JAK inhibitor, 5-10 mg twice daily. From alopecia areata patients, peripheral blood was collected along with lesional scalp punch biopsies. After PBMCs were isolated by density centrifugation and stained for CD3, CD4 and CD8, a FACSAria was used to sort CD4+ and CD8+ T cells.

Specimen: CD8+ T cells sorted from blood, collected at week 24, from a patient treated with tofacitinib. This receptor was obtained from a human donor with alopecia areata. This chain joins TRBV4-3 to TRBJ2-2; the D gene assignment is ambiguous. The nucleotide sequence is TGCGCCAGCAGCCAAGATTACGCCGAAGACACCGGGGAGCTGTTTTTT. It translates as CASSQDYAEDTGELFF.